The T cell receptor (beta chain) under discussion was sequenced for a study of T cells in Graves' hyperthyroidism and ophthalmopathy. This clonotype was seen ten or more times. The V and J ends lost 2 bases and 4 bases, in that order; junction bases with no gene match: 6. CDR1 is MNHEY, CDR2 SVGAGI, per germline. The CDR3 is made up of 15 amino acids. TCR beta CDR3 region amplification was performed from RNA transcripts. RT-PCR in the first round (using the HTBI primer set) targeted the TCR CDR3. TCRdb used MiXCR to reprocess the multiplex PCR reads, holding one entry per CDR3 protein. The sample has more than 600,000 distinct CDR3 sequences, about a sixth seen once; the top ten hold over 7.5%. Diagnoses were made from clinical symptoms, serum measures (thyroxine and TRAb), thyroid ultrasound and orbital computed tomography.

The sequence was obtained from a man aged 18 to 30 with Graves' hyperthyroidism. The chain joins TRBV6-5 to TRBJ1-1; 8 positions agree with TRBD1. Sequenced input: blood. The CDR3 sequence is CASSYETGVGTEAFF. The CDR3 nucleotides read TGTGCCAGCAGTTACGAGACAGGGGTGGGCACTGAAGCTTTCTTT.